This passage covers 8 T cell receptor beta chains from one sample sequenced in a study of Ad26.COV2.S vaccination and SARS-CoV-2 variants (dated by TCRdb to the early 2020s). Reading the label with the study, this specimen's treatment or condition is: approximately 18 received Ad26.COV2.S at low or high dose, single or two shots; roughly five received placebo; per-sample allocation not given. Repertoires of vaccine and placebo recipients were sequenced from samples taken on day 63 after the first injection. Receptors were amplified or captured by the immunoSEQ multiplex PCR assay. TCRdb holds this immuneACCESS table with in-frame rearrangements only. Some clones are missing; in checked studies, unresolved V genes explain under half, and the rest has no known cause. Here the sample has some 420,000 clones; more than 75% occur a single time. The top ten clonotypes cover approximately 4% of the sample.

This specimen was peripheral blood, taken in a trial of Ad26.COV2.S vaccine versus placebo. These receptors all stem from a person aged 18-65 years who received the Ad26.COV2.S COVID-19 vaccine or a placebo.

This clone occurred once. This sequence joins TRBV24-1 and TRBJ1-2; 12 nucleotides align to TRBD1. Germline V gives CDR1 KGHDR, CDR2 SFDVKD. Trimming at V came to 3 bases and at J to 8 bases, leaving 6 bases not matched to a gene. CDR3 length: 15 amino acids. DNA of the CDR3: TGTGCCACCAGTGATCCGGGACAGGGGGCTTGGGGCTACACCTTC. It encodes CATSDPGQGAWGYTF.

This clone came up a few times. The V call is TRBV5-6, the J call TRBJ1-2; D not certain. CDR3 length equals 13 residues. Between the trimmed V and J ends, which lost 1 base and 1 base, there was a span of 5 bases. Germline V lookup: CDR1 SGHDT, CDR2 YYEEEE. The CDR3 reads CASSLTNNYGYTF. CDR3 nucleotide sequence: TGTGCCAGCAGCTTGACAAATAACTATGGCTACACCTTC.

This clone was recorded only once. The chain links TRBV14 to TRBJ2-1; TRBD1 agrees at 9 bases. Germline V CDR1 and CDR2: SGHDN, FVKESK. V trimming: 8 bases; J trimming: 4 bases; junction bases outside the gene matches: 12. The CDR3 totals 16 residues. Written as DNA, the CDR3 is TGTGCCAGCGCACTCTGGGGGACAGGGAGTTACAATGAGCAGTTCTTC. Amino acid sequence: CASALWGTGSYNEQFF.

The chain employs TRBV9 and TRBJ2-3, with 9 bases matching TRBD1. Germline lookup yields CDR1 SGDLS and CDR2 YYNGEE. After removal of 0 bases from V and 2 bases from J, the junction contained 13 bases not matched to a gene. CDR3 length: 19 residues. DNA for the CDR3: TGTGCCAGCAGCGTAGCTACGGGACAGGGATGGGCGGCCACAGATACGCAGTATTTT. Translating it yields CASSVATGQGWAATDTQYF.

This sequence joins TRBV4-1 and TRBJ2-2; D is perhaps TRBD1 or TRBD2 (5 bases each). Germline V gene lookup returns CDR1 MGHRA and CDR2 YSYEKL. The ends were cut back, 4 bases at V and 4 bases at J, with 16 bases in the middle. This CDR3 is built from 16 residues. Here the CDR3 DNA reads TGCGCCAGCAGCCTGGGACCGCCGGTGGGCACCGGGGAGCTGTTTTTT. This gives the protein CASSLGPPVGTGELFF.

A few counts support this clone. The rearrangement joins TRBV28 to TRBJ1-2; D is perhaps TRBD1 (6 bases). This CDR3 is built from 12 residues. Deletions cut 8 bases from V and 8 bases from J, with 15 bases between. Germline V gene sequence: CDR1 MDHEN, CDR2 SYDVKM. The CDR3 protein is CASGIGGSGYTF. CDR3 in DNA: TGTGCCAGCGGAATAGGGGGGTCGGGCTACACCTTC.

This clone was seen just once. The chain employs TRBV2 and TRBJ1-1; D perhaps matches TRBD1 (5 bases). This CDR3 spans 13 amino acids. V was pared by 8 bases and J by 3 bases, with 13 bases between. CDR1 and CDR2 (germline): SNHLY, FYNNEI. This chain's CDR3 is CASGTWGDTEAFF. CDR3 bases: TGTGCCAGCGGGACCTGGGGGGACACTGAAGCTTTCTTT.

This rearrangement joins TRBV11-1 to TRBJ2-1; possible D gene TRBD2, 5 bases. Per germline, CDR1 SGHAT and CDR2 FQDESV (reference sequence). V lost 1 base, J lost 16 bases, and 17 bases lay in between. The CDR3 is 13 amino acids. CDR3 coding DNA: TGTGCCAGCAGCTTAGGGGAGAACAGTGTGTATTTCTTC. Protein: CASSLGENSVYFF.